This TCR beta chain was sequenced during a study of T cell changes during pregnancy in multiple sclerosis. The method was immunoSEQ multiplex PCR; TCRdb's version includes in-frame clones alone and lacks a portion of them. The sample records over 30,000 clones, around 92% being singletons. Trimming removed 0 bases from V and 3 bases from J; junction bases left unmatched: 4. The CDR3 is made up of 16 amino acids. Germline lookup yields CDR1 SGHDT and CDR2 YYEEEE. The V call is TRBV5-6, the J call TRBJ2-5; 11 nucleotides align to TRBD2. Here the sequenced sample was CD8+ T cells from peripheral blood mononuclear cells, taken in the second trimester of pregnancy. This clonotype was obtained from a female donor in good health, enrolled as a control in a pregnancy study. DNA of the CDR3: TGTGCCAGCAGCTTGGCCGAACTAGCGGGGGAAGAGACCCAGTACTTC. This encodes CASSLAELAGEETQYF. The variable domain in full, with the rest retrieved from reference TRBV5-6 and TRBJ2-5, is DAGVTQSPTHLIKTRGQQVTLRCSPKSGHDTVSWYQQALGQGPQFIFQYYEEEERQRGNFPDRFSGHQFPNYSSELNVNALLLGDSALYLCASSLAELAGEETQYFGPGTRLLVL.